The 31 T cell receptor beta chains presented below share a single source sample, sequenced in a study of T-cell reconstitution after alpha-beta-depleted transplantation in children (TCRdb year 2016). The library relied on PCR. Sequencing took place on an Illumina HiSeq 2500. TCR libraries were prepared with molecular barcoding, using unique molecular identifiers to normalize TCRbeta repertoire quantification. TCRdb trimmed public reads at Q25 via fastp, called clones via MiXCR and kept in-frame beta chains. For every CDR3 protein sequence, its rows merge into one entry that carries the most common genes and DNA. Across this sample there are over 200,000 distinct CDR3 sequences, with roughly a tenth seen only once. The ten largest clones take up under 30% of the sample. In the paper's terms, the treatment or condition label means: allogeneic hematopoietic cell transplantation with graft depleted of TCRalphabeta T cells and CD19 B cells.

This material consisted of PBMCs, taken before TCRalphabeta/CD19-depleted stem cell transplant. These receptors were obtained from a child younger than two with acute myeloid leukemia, due to receive a stem cell transplant.

As to this clonotype: A clone one base away is much larger, so this may be a read error. The J gene is TRBJ1-2, the V gene TRBV12-3 or TRBV12-4, with 8 nucleotides matching TRBD1. This CDR3 has 15 amino acids. CDR3 DNA sequence: TGTGCCAGCAGCCAACGACAGGGGAGGGAGGATGGCTACCCCTTC. Translation: CASSQRQGREDGYPF.

Regarding this clonotype: A much larger clone differs from this one at a single base, so this may be a read error. As the CDR3 is not closed by the conserved phenylalanine or tryptophan, this likely results from a read error. The V gene is TRBV6-2 or TRBV6-3, the J gene TRBJ1-2; tentative D call: TRBD1 (6 bases). Germline-derived CDR1 and CDR2 are MNHEY and SVGEGT. The CDR3 covers 15 residues. Trimming left V 8 bases short and J 4 bases short, with 20 bases between. The CDR3 sequence is CASGTPQGFGYGYTS. The DNA for the CDR3 is TGTGCCAGCGGAACCCCGCAGGGGTTTGGCTATGGCTACACCTCC.

At least ten counts were recorded for this clonotype. The chain joins TRBV4-1 to TRBJ2-1; 9 bases align to TRBD2. Per germline, CDR1 MGHRA and CDR2 YSYEKL. V lost 4 bases and J lost 7; bases outside the gene matches: 5. The CDR3 contains 14 residues. The CDR3 nucleotides are TGCGCCAGCAGCCGGGGACTAGCCGCAAATGAGCAGTTCTTC. It is translated as CASSRGLAANEQFF.

This clonotype was recorded at least ten times. The chain carries TRBV7-2 and TRBJ2-7, with D perhaps TRBD1 (6 bases). Germline CDR1 is SGHTA and CDR2 is FQGNSA. The CDR3 covers 14 residues. Trimming removed 3 bases from V and 3 bases from J, with 12 bases in between. CDR3 DNA: TGTGCCAGCAGCTTTCGGACAGACTTCTACGAGCAGTACTTC. It is translated as CASSFRTDFYEQYF.

In its sample, this clonotype was seen many times. The chain links TRBV9 to TRBJ1-5; the match to TRBD1 covers 8 bases. Trimming at V came to 0 bases and at J to 7 bases, leaving 0 bases not matched to a gene. This CDR3 has 13 amino acids. Germline CDR1 is SGDLS and CDR2 is YYNGEE. The CDR3 loop is CASSVGQGQPQHF. CDR3 DNA: TGTGCCAGCAGCGTAGGACAGGGGCAGCCCCAGCATTTT. The full variable domain, in which reference TRBV9 and TRBJ1-5 provide the parts outside the CDR3, is DSGVTQTPKHLITATGQRVTLRCSPRSGDLSVYWYQQSLDQGLQFLIQYYNGEERAKGNILERFSAQQFPDLHSELNLSSLELGDSALYFCASSVGQGQPQHFGDGTRLSIL.

The table lists this clonotype with a few counts. V is TRBV6-1 and J is TRBJ2-1; TRBD2 matches at 7 bases. Germline lookup yields CDR1 MNHNS and CDR2 SASEGT. J was trimmed by 2 bases and V by 2 bases; bases with no gene match: 6. The CDR3 runs to 16 residues. CDR3 coding DNA: TGTGCCAGCAGTGAATGGGGCGGGGGTACCTACAATGAGCAGTTCTTC. Its protein is CASSEWGGGTYNEQFF.

This clonotype was picked up many times. The chain combines TRBV7-2 with TRBJ2-1; a possible D gene is TRBD1 (6 bases). Per the germline V gene, CDR1 is SGHTA and CDR2 is FQGNSA. The CDR3 is 13 residues long. The V end lost 6 bases, the J end lost 9 bases, and 15 bases lay between the germline ends. The CDR3 spells CASRVQGVGEQFF. The CDR3 DNA follows: TGTGCCAGCAGGGTACAGGGCGTCGGTGAGCAGTTCTTC. Full variable domain (rest looked up from reference TRBV7-2 and TRBJ2-1): GAGVSQSPSNKVTEKGKDVELRCDPISGHTALYWYRQSLGQGLEFLIYFQGNSAPDKSGLPSDRFSAERTGGSVSTLTIQRTQQEDSAVYLCASRVQGVGEQFFGPGTRLTVL.

This clonotype was detected many times. J is TRBJ2-5 and V is TRBV7-7; D is possibly TRBD2 (6 bases). The CDR3 contains 13 residues. V lost 8 bases to trimming and J lost 3 bases, with 13 bases between them. Germline V gives CDR1 SSHAT, CDR2 FNYEAQ (reference sequence). The CDR3 here is CASQVREEETQYF. The CDR3 coding sequence is TGTGCCAGCCAAGTAAGGGAGGAAGAGACCCAGTACTTC.

The table lists this clonotype with many counts. The CDR3, as DNA: TGCGCCAGCAGTGAGAGGGGCGGAGCTAACTATGGCTACACCTTC. This sequence encodes CASSERGGANYGYTF. The V and J genes are TRBV10-2 and TRBJ1-2, with D possibly being TRBD1 (5 bases). The V gene lost 2 bases and the J gene lost 0 bases, with 10 bases spanning the gap. There are 15 residues in the CDR3. CDR1 WSHSY and CDR2 SAAADI come from the germline V gene.

This clonotype was seen more than once but under ten times. This chain joins TRBV11-3 and TRBJ1-5; D is uncertain. Per germline, CDR1 SGHNT and CDR2 YENEEA. V dropped 3 bases and J dropped 3 bases, with 6 bases sitting between them. CDR3 length equals 13 residues. CDR3 protein: CASSFRPNQPQHF. CDR3 coding DNA: TGTGCCAGCAGCTTCAGGCCCAATCAGCCCCAGCATTTT. The full variable domain, rest sourced from reference TRBV11-3 and TRBJ1-5, is EAGVVQSPRYKIIEKKQPVAFWCNPISGHNTLYWYLQNLGQGPELLIRYENEEAVDDSQLPKDRFSAERLKGVDSTLKIQPAELGDSAVYLCASSFRPNQPQHFGDGTRLSIL.

This clonotype was recorded at least ten times. The chain combines TRBV14 with TRBJ2-1, with TRBD2 identical over 13 bases. Germline CDR1 reads SGHDN; CDR2 reads FVKESK. This CDR3 region has 14 residues. J lost 13 bases, V lost 1 base, and 4 bases had no gene match. Here the CDR3 reads CASSQVTSGRAQFF. CDR3 DNA sequence: TGTGCCAGCAGCCAAGTTACTAGCGGGAGGGCCCAGTTCTTC.

There are a few counts of this clonotype. V usage is TRBV29-1 and J usage is TRBJ2-2; 12 positions match TRBD2. Germline values: CDR1 SQVTM, CDR2 ANQGSEA. V was clipped by 2 bases and J by 8 bases; unmatched bases: 9. The CDR3 covers 16 residues. The CDR3 protein is CSVELAGGPDVGELFF. The CDR3 DNA sequence: TGCAGCGTTGAACTAGCGGGAGGGCCGGATGTTGGGGAGCTGTTTTTT.

This clonotype was observed at least ten times. The chain has TRBV5-1 and TRBJ1-2; D uncertain. The length of the CDR3 is 13 residues. Trimming took 5 bases from V and 6 from J, leaving 14 bases between them. Germline CDR1 is SGHRS and CDR2 is YFSETQ. CDR3 sequence reads: CASRRVRADGYTF. Here the CDR3 DNA reads TGCGCCAGCAGACGGGTACGGGCCGATGGCTACACCTTC.

This clonotype was seen at least ten times. The CDR3 here is CSAATGFEGQPQHF. CDR3 coding DNA: TGCAGTGCCGCCACAGGGTTTGAGGGGCAGCCCCAGCATTTT. This chain joins TRBV20-1 and TRBJ1-5, with D possibly TRBD1 on 6 matching bases. The germline CDR1 and CDR2 sequences are DFQATT and SNEGSKA (reference sequence). This CDR3 is 14 amino acids long. V lost 6 bases and J lost 7, with 19 bases in between.

This clonotype was recorded at least ten times. The chain joins TRBV5-1 to TRBJ2-3; 13 positions match TRBD2. Germline trimming cut 0 bases from V and 6 bases from J; bases unmatched to any gene: 4. Germline assignment: CDR1 SGHRS and CDR2 YFSETQ. The CDR3 covers 16 residues. The CDR3 loop reads CASSLGLAGGRDTQYF. The CDR3 DNA follows: TGCGCCAGCAGCTTGGGACTAGCGGGAGGTCGTGATACGCAGTATTTT.

Ten or more counts support this clonotype. V and J are TRBV5-1 and TRBJ2-3; 11 bases are a match to TRBD2. Germline V gene sequence: CDR1 SGHRS, CDR2 YFSETQ. Trimming cost V 0 bases and J 2 bases; bases outside gene matches: 5. This CDR3 is built from 17 residues. CDR3 DNA sequence: TGCGCCAGCAGCTTGGGTGCGACTAGCGGGGTCACAGATACGCAGTATTTT. It is translated as CASSLGATSGVTDTQYF. The full variable domain, its missing parts supplied by reference TRBV5-1 and TRBJ2-3, is KAGVTQTPRYLIKTRGQQVTLSCSPISGHRSVSWYQQTPGQGLQFLFEYFSETQRNKGNFPGRFSGRQFSNSRSEMNVSTLELGDSALYLCASSLGATSGVTDTQYFGPGTRLTVL.

This clonotype was found many times. This rearrangement joins TRBV5-1 to TRBJ2-1; 7 bases line up with TRBD2. The germline V gene encodes CDR1 SGHRS and CDR2 YFSETQ. The CDR3 length is 17 residues. Unmatched junction bases numbered 12, after V lost 3 bases and J lost 3 bases. The CDR3 loop is CASSSDYGDYRYNEQFF. The CDR3 nucleotides read TGCGCCAGCAGCTCCGATTATGGGGACTACCGCTACAATGAGCAGTTCTTC.

This clonotype was seen at least ten times. V usage is TRBV7-9 and J usage is TRBJ2-1, with TRBD1 matching 7 bases. Losses at the gene ends were 6 bases for V and 9 bases for J; bases not matched to a gene: 11. This CDR3 has 14 residues. CDR1 is SEHNR and CDR2 is FQNEAQ in the germline V gene (reference sequence). The CDR3 loop is CASSSGQPRGEQFF. CDR3 coding DNA: TGTGCCAGCAGTTCGGGACAGCCTCGGGGTGAGCAGTTCTTC.

This clonotype was detected ten times or more. The chain links TRBV7-2 to TRBJ1-5; D gene unclear. V was trimmed by 2 bases and J by 2 bases, leaving 4 bases between them. The CDR3 contains 13 residues. Germline CDR1 SGHTA, CDR2 FQGNSA. CDR3 nucleotide sequence: TGTGCCAGCAGCTTAATGGGCAATCAGCCCCAGCATTTT. Translation gives CASSLMGNQPQHF.

This clonotype was seen a handful of times. The chain links TRBV7-2 to TRBJ1-2; D may be TRBD1 (5 bases). The CDR3 length is 13 residues. V lost 4 bases, J lost 5 bases, and 11 bases lay in between. CDR1 is SGHTA, CDR2 FQGNSA, per germline. CDR3 sequence reads: CASSWDENYGYTF. The CDR3 nucleotides are TGTGCCAGCAGCTGGGACGAAAATTATGGCTACACCTTC.

This clonotype was counted at least ten times. The chain has TRBV28 and TRBJ1-1; TRBD1 is a possible D gene (5 bases). V gave up 5 bases and J gave up 6 bases, with 13 bases separating them. The germline V gene has CDR1 MDHEN and CDR2 SYDVKM. The CDR3 runs 13 residues. The CDR3 DNA follows: TGTGCCAGCAGTCCCGGGGCCAACCCTGAAGCTTTCTTT. The encoded protein is CASSPGANPEAFF.

This clonotype has ten or more counts. The chain combines TRBV29-1 with TRBJ2-5; maybe TRBD1 (5 bases). The V gene lost 2 bases and the J gene lost 6 bases, with 13 bases spanning the gap. Per germline, CDR1 SQVTM and CDR2 ANQGSEA. The CDR3 loop spans 13 amino acids. This CDR3 reads CSVERAGPKTQYF. The CDR3 DNA follows: TGCAGCGTTGAAAGGGCAGGGCCCAAGACCCAGTACTTC.

This clonotype was seen ten or more times. The V call is TRBV29-1, the J call TRBJ1-2, with D possibly being TRBD1 (5 bases). The V and J ends lost 0 bases and 0 bases respectively, with 14 bases between them. CDR1 is SQVTM and CDR2 is ANQGSEA in the germline V gene. The CDR3 has 16 residues. CDR3 nucleotide sequence: TGCAGCGTTGAAGATCGAGGAGGGGCTACTAACTATGGCTACACCTTC. Translating gives CSVEDRGGATNYGYTF. Supplemented by reference TRBV29-1 and TRBJ1-2, the full variable domain reads SAVISQKPSRDICQRGTSLTIQCQVDSQVTMMFWYRQQPGQSLTLIATANQGSEATYESGFVIDKFPISRPNLTFSTLTVSNMSPEDSSIYLCSVEDRGGATNYGYTFGSGTRLTVV.

As for this clonotype: A much larger clone differs by one base, so this may be a read error. The V call is TRBV20-1, the J call TRBJ2-1, with 8 bases that match TRBD2. Trimming cost V 5 bases and J 0 bases; bases outside gene matches: 12. The CDR3 has 17 amino acids. Per the germline V gene, CDR1 is DFQATT and CDR2 is SNEGSKA (reference sequence). CDR3 DNA sequence: TGCAGTGCTGGCGGAATAGCGGGACATCACTCCTACAATGAGCAGTTCTTC. Translating gives CSAGGIAGHHSYNEQFF.

The sample holds many counts of this clonotype. The DNA for the CDR3 is TGCAGTGCTACGACTAGCGGTTACAATGAGCAGTTCTTC. Translation: CSATTSGYNEQFF. The rearrangement uses TRBV20-1 and TRBJ2-1; TRBD2 aligns across 9 bases. The CDR3 runs 13 residues. Trimming at V came to 4 bases and at J to 4 bases, leaving 2 bases not matched to a gene. Looked up from germline, CDR1 is DFQATT and CDR2 is SNEGSKA (reference sequence).

This clonotype occurred once. A much larger clone lies a single base off, so this may be a read error. This chain connects TRBV14 to TRBJ2-1; D gene uncertain. The CDR3 runs 13 residues. Per germline, CDR1 SGHDN and CDR2 FVKESK. The CDR3 nucleotides are TGTGTCAGCAGCCAAGCCATAGGTAATGAGCAGTTCTTC. Its protein is CVSSQAIGNEQFF.

The table lists this clonotype with many counts. The J gene is TRBJ1-4, the V gene TRBV7-9; TRBD1 is a possible D gene (5 bases). The CDR3 covers 15 residues. CDR1 is SEHNR and CDR2 is FQNEAQ in the germline V gene (reference sequence). V was pared by 5 bases and J by 3 bases, with 13 bases between. This chain's CDR3 is CASSPGLGANEKLFF. As DNA, the CDR3 is TGTGCCAGCAGCCCAGGGTTGGGGGCTAATGAAAAACTGTTTTTT.

This clonotype was observed at least ten times. The chain has TRBV20-1 and TRBJ2-1, with 9 bases identical to TRBD2. The CDR3 consists of 17 residues. CDR1 DFQATT and CDR2 SNEGSKA come from the germline V gene (reference sequence). The V segment lost 1 base and the J segment 1 base; nucleotides outside the gene matches: 8. This chain's CDR3 is CSARGGGLAFSYNEQFF. As DNA, the CDR3 is TGCAGTGCTAGAGGCGGGGGACTAGCTTTTTCCTACAATGAGCAGTTCTTC.

This clonotype has ten or more counts. This chain joins TRBV20-1 and TRBJ2-3, with TRBD2 matching 10 bases. From germline, CDR1 is DFQATT and CDR2 SNEGSKA (reference sequence). This CDR3 contains 14 residues. V lost 2 bases and J lost 3; bases outside the gene matches: 2. CDR3 sequence reads: CSARSAGGTDTQYF. In nucleotides, the CDR3 is TGCAGTGCTAGATCAGCGGGGGGGACAGATACGCAGTATTTT.

The chain couples TRBV12-5 to TRBJ2-1, with D perhaps TRBD2 (6 bases). The CDR3 runs to 17 residues. Germline V gene data show CDR1 as LGHNT and CDR2 as FRNRAP. CDR3 sequence reads: CASCKEEGARVYNEQFF. CDR3 DNA: TGTGCCAGCTGCAAAGAGGAGGGAGCTCGGGTATACAATGAGCAGTTCTTC.

This clonotype was observed many times. V gene TRBV29-1 combines with J gene TRBJ1-1, with 8 bases fitting TRBD1. Per germline, CDR1 SQVTM and CDR2 ANQGSEA. After removal of 2 bases from V and 0 bases from J, the junction contained 8 bases not matched to a gene. The CDR3 contains 16 residues. CDR3 amino acids: CSVEKGTGRLNTEAFF. DNA of the CDR3: TGCAGCGTTGAAAAGGGGACAGGAAGGTTGAACACTGAAGCTTTCTTT.